This entry describes one TCR beta chain. No antigen is known for it. This record belongs to a study of OX40 agonist ivuxolimab in advanced cancers. Study as a whole: Two cutaneous melanoma patients and one hepatocellular carcinoma patient, three in all, had partial responses.

Samples of blood were obtained at baseline, on cycle 4 day 1, and on cycle 7 day 1. The protocol was immunoSEQ multiplex PCR, while the TCRdb copy is restricted to in-frame clones and leaves out a portion. The data hold fewer than 25,000 clones, with more than 75% observed a single time. CDR1 SGHNT and CDR2 YYREEE come from the germline V gene (reference sequence). CDR3 length equals 15 residues. V was pared by 4 bases and J by 5 bases, with 15 bases between. Study outcomes and limitations: Low levels of normalized T-cell clonal expansion also appeared in some nonresponders. CD4+ and CD8+ blood T cells expanded clonally by week 6 at 0.1 to 3.0 mg/kg.

The receptor was isolated from an adult with an advanced solid tumor such as melanoma, head and neck, liver or kidney cancer. The sample consisted of CD4+ or CD8+ T cells sorted from blood, taken in a trial of the OX40 agonist ivuxolimab. This rearrangement joins TRBV5-4 to TRBJ2-2; possible D gene TRBD2, 6 bases. This chain's CDR3 is CASSPKGGGTGELFF. CDR3 nucleotides: TGTGCCAGCAGCCCTAAGGGAGGTGGTACCGGGGAGCTGTTTTTT.